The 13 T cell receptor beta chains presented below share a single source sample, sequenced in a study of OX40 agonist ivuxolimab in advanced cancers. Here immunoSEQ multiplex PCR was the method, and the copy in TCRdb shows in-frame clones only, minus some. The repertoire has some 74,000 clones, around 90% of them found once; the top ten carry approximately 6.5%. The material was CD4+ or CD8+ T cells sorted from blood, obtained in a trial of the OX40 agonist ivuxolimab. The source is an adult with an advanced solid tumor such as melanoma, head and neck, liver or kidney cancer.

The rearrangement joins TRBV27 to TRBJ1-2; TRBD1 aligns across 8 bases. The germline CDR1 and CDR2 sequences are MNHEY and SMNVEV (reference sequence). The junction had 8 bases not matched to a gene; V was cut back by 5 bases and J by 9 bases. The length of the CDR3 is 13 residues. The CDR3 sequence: CASSLNRQGSYTF. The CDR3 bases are TGTGCCAGCAGTCTAAATCGACAGGGGAGCTACACCTTC.

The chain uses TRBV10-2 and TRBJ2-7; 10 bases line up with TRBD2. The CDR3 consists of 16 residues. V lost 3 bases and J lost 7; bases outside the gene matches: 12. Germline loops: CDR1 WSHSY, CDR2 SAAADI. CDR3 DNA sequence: TGCGCCAGCAGTGAAGGTGGGCTAGCGGGAGCCGGGGAGCAGTACTTC. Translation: CASSEGGLAGAGEQYF.

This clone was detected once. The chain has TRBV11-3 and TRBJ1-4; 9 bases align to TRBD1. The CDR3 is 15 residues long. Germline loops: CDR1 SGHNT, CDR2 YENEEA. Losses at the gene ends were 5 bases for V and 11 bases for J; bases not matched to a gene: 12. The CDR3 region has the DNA TGTGCCAGCAGCCCACGGCGGGACAGGGTAGAGAAACTGTTTTTT. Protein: CASSPRRDRVEKLFF.

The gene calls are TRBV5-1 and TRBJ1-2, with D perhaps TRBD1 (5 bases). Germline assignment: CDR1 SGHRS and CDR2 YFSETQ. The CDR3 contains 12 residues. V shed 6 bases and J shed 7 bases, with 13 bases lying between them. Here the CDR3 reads CASTLGGSGYTF. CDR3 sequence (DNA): TGCGCCAGCACCCTGGGGGGGTCTGGCTACACCTTC.

This CDR3 is CASTERGQGGGYGYTF. The CDR3 DNA is TGTGCCAGCACCGAGAGAGGGCAGGGAGGGGGCTATGGCTACACCTTC. The V and J genes are TRBV7-8 and TRBJ1-2, with a weak D call TRBD1 (6 bases). The germline CDR1 and CDR2 sequences are SGHVS and FQNEAQ. Deletions cut 7 bases from V and 4 bases from J, with 22 bases between. This CDR3 is built from 16 residues.

This CDR3 reads CASRTGTLGQYF. CDR3 DNA sequence: TGTGCCAGCAGGACCGGGACTCTCGGGCAGTACTTC. The V and J genes are TRBV2 and TRBJ2-7; maybe TRBD2 (6 bases). CDR3 length equals 12 residues. CDR1 is SNHLY and CDR2 is FYNNEI in the germline V gene. V dropped 6 bases and J dropped 9 bases, with 15 bases sitting between them.

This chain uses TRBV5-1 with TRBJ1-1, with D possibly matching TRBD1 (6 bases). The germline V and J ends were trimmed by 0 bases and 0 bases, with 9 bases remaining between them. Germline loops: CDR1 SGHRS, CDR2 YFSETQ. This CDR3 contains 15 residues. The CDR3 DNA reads TGCGCCAGCAGCTTGGGACAGGTACTGAACACTGAAGCTTTCTTT. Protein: CASSLGQVLNTEAFF.

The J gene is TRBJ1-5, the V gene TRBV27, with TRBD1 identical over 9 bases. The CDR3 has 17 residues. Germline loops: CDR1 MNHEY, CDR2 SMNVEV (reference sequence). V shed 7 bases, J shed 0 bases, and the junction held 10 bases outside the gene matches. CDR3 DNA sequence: TGTGCCAGCAAACCAGGGACAGGGATAGTTAGCAATCAGCCCCAGCATTTT. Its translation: CASKPGTGIVSNQPQHF.

This CDR3 reads CASSPVTLLSYNEQFF. As DNA, the CDR3 is TGTGCCAGCAGTCCTGTTACGCTACTATCCTACAATGAGCAGTTCTTC. V is TRBV27 and J is TRBJ2-1; D unresolved. V was cut by 5 bases and J by 1 base, with 15 bases left in between. The CDR3 totals 16 residues. Germline CDR1 and CDR2: MNHEY and SMNVEV (reference sequence).

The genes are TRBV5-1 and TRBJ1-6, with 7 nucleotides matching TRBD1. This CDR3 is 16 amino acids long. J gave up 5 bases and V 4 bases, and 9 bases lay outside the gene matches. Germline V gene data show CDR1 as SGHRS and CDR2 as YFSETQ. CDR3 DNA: TGCGCCAGCAGCCCCGACGGACAGGCTAATAATTCACCCCTCCACTTT. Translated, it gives CASSPDGQANNSPLHF.

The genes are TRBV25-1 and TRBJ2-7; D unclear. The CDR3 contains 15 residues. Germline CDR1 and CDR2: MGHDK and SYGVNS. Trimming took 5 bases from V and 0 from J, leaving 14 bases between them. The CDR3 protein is CASSRFGLSSYEQYF. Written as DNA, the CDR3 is TGTGCCAGCAGTAGGTTTGGGTTGAGCTCCTACGAGCAGTACTTC.

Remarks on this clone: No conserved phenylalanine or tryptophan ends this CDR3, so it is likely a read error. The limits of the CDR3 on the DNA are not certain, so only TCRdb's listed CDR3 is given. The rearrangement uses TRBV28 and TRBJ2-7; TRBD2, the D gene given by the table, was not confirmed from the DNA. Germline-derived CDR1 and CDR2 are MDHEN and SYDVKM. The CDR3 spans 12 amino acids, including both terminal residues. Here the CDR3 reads CASTTQGLDMRI.

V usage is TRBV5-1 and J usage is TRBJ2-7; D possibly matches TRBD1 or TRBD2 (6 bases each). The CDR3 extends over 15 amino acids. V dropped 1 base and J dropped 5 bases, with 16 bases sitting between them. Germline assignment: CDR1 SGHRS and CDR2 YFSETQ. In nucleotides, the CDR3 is TGCGCCAGCAGCTTGTCGGGGGCTAAAACGGACGAGCAGTACTTC. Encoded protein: CASSLSGAKTDEQYF. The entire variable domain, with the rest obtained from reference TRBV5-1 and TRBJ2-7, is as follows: KAGVTQTPRYLIKTRGQQVTLSCSPISGHRSVSWYQQTPGQGLQFLFEYFSETQRNKGNFPGRFSGRQFSNSRSEMNVSTLELGDSALYLCASSLSGAKTDEQYFGPGTRLTVT.